These T cell receptor beta chains were read from a single sample in a study of shared clonotypes between healthy human individuals. The data were produced by immunoSEQ multiplex PCR, yet TCRdb's version contains in-frame clones alone and is incomplete. The table shows 1,500,000 or so clones, with roughly 96% occurring only once. Sequenced material: naive CD4+ T cells sorted from blood. These receptors were taken from a man aged 25-40 years in good health. Each CDR3 is given without its conserved first and last residue. D genes are given only for firm matches.

V: TRBV5-4; D: -; J: TRBJ1-1; CDR3: ASSMGSTEAF
V: TRBV6-6; D: -; J: TRBJ2-7; CDR3: ASSSGASRYEQY
V: TRBV28; D: -; J: TRBJ1-5; CDR3: ASGGPLGNQPQH
V: TRBV2; D: -; J: TRBJ1-1; CDR3: ASNPLTRNTEAF
V: TRBV9; D: TRBD1; J: TRBJ1-1; CDR3: ASSAKQGAPTEAF
V: TRBV5-1; D: -; J: TRBJ2-3; CDR3: ASSLFSGGPKITDTQY
V: TRBV6-4; D: TRBD1; J: TRBJ1-4; CDR3: ASSVDLERGRTGKLF
V: TRBV9; D: -; J: TRBJ2-3; CDR3: ASSVAPRQDTQY
V: TRBV9; D: TRBD1; J: TRBJ2-7; CDR3: ASSPDRGVYQQY
V: TRBV5-1; D: -; J: TRBJ2-2; CDR3: ASSRSSGELF
V: TRBV6-5; D: -; J: TRBJ2-1; CDR3: ASSYFRGATYNEQF
V: TRBV30; D: TRBD1; J: TRBJ1-1; CDR3: AWSKALRSGTV
V: TRBV15; D: -; J: TRBJ2-5; CDR3: ATSRDGTDQETQY
V: TRBV27; D: -; J: TRBJ2-4; CDR3: ASSLYSGLGGVAKNIQY
V: TRBV18; D: -; J: TRBJ1-5; CDR3: ASSPQGGNQPQH
V: TRBV11-2; D: TRBD1; J: TRBJ2-7; CDR3: ASSSFLQGASDEQY
V: TRBV19; D: -; J: TRBJ1-1; CDR3: ASKFRQANTEAF
V: TRBV28; D: TRBD1; J: TRBJ2-3; CDR3: ASSLWTGGPSTDTQY
V: TRBV18; D: -; J: TRBJ1-1; CDR3: ASSLRQGGKTEAF
V: TRBV12-2; D: -; J: TRBJ2-1; CDR3: ASLHNWGEQGTVGREQF
V: TRBV14; D: -; J: TRBJ1-3; CDR3: ASSPRTPGNTIY
V: TRBV27; D: -; J: TRBJ2-1; CDR3: ASSKGYGGPFKHNEQF
V: TRBV7-8; D: -; J: TRBJ2-7; CDR3: ASSPRPGPITEQY
V: TRBV5-1; D: -; J: TRBJ1-1; CDR3: ASGEDTEAF
V: TRBV29-1; D: -; J: TRBJ1-1; CDR3: SVDRNTEAF
V: TRBV4-1; D: -; J: TRBJ1-1; CDR3: ASSQGRRAVNTEAF
V: TRBV18; D: TRBD1; J: TRBJ2-7; CDR3: ASSRLDRGEQY
V: TRBV5-1; D: TRBD1; J: TRBJ2-2; CDR3: ASTHSGGFGELF
V: TRBV6-5; D: -; J: TRBJ2-7; CDR3: ASRKGVDY
V: TRBV11-3; D: TRBD1; J: TRBJ2-1; CDR3: ASSLTGQVYNEQF
V: TRBV21-1; D: -; J: TRBJ1-5; CDR3: ASHYDRGNQPQH
V: TRBV10-3; D: TRBD1; J: TRBJ1-1; CDR3: AIKRDRGNTEAF
V: TRBV28; D: TRBD2; J: TRBJ2-5; CDR3: ASSSPSGRDQETQY
V: TRBV28; D: TRBD2; J: TRBJ2-7; CDR3: ATQSSGSSYEQY
V: TRBV5-6; D: -; J: TRBJ2-5; CDR3: ASRSRGLETQY
V: TRBV11-3; D: TRBD1; J: TRBJ2-7; CDR3: ASSTTGGYEQY
V: TRBV18; D: TRBD1; J: TRBJ1-2; CDR3: ASSPDRAIGYT
V: TRBV6-5; D: -; J: TRBJ1-5; CDR3: ASSPSGAGQPQH
V: TRBV19; D: -; J: TRBJ1-4; CDR3: ASSGQAVGEKLF
V: TRBV11-3; D: -; J: TRBJ2-5; CDR3: ASSLDPTGQTQY
V: TRBV28; D: -; J: TRBJ1-5; CDR3: ASSFRGDQPQH
V: TRBV5-1; D: -; J: TRBJ1-1; CDR3: ASSLAPQQNTEAF
V: TRBV5-4; D: TRBD1; J: TRBJ2-5; CDR3: ASSLEGQRRGSQY